This T cell receptor beta chain came from a study of CD8 T cells in Susac syndrome. Findings and limits, study-wide: As the study acknowledged, the number of individuals in its TCR sequencing and HLA analysis was relatively small.

Germline V gives CDR1 SGHAT, CDR2 FQNNGV. V was pared by 1 base and J by 2 bases, with 11 bases between. The CDR3 spans 15 residues. TCR beta sequencing was performed on blood CD8+ and CD4+ T cells. Isolation of CD8+ and CD4+ T cells was performed negatively, whereas enrichment of TEMRA cells was done by FACS. Random hexamers primed reverse transcription of about 0.45 to 1 ug RNA. The TCR beta CDR3 was amplified by immunoSEQ multiplex PCR across 54 Vbeta, 13 Jbeta. Each CDR3 protein gets one entry after TCRdb re-called the immunoSEQ multiplex PCR reads with MiXCR. This table has some 80,000 distinct CDR3 sequences, around 94% appearing once. Comments on this clonotype: What it recognizes is unknown.

The origin of this receptor is a human donor in good health. The chain carries TRBV11-2 and TRBJ1-2; no firm D call. Sequencing was performed on CD8+ T cells from PBMCs. The CDR3 DNA reads as TGTGCCAGCAGCTTAGGTCTGGGGTCCAACTATGGCTACACCTTC. It encodes CASSLGLGSNYGYTF.